One T cell receptor beta chain is described in this entry. Its antigen remains unknown. These data belong to a study of vaccination effects on CD4 cells after COVID-19. In the study overall: The ViraFEST assay expanded antigen-specific CD4+ T cells with viral peptide pools before sequencing. Regarding the study as a whole: Convalescent patients were few in the study, and early post-infection timepoints were absent.

TCRdb keeps only in-frame clones here, not all; method: immunoSEQ multiplex PCR. The table shows about 35,000 clones, with 65% to 70% occurring only once. The germline V gene encodes CDR1 MGHRA and CDR2 YSYEKL. V was pared by 1 base and J by 7 bases, with 16 bases between. The CDR3 is made up of 16 amino acids. Upon completion of 10 days in culture, CD4+ T cells were isolated. The sequence derives from a human donor who received a COVID-19 vaccine. This rearrangement joins TRBV4-1 to TRBJ1-4, with TRBD1 as a possible D gene (5 bases). Sequenced material: CD4+ T cells from PBMCs cultured without peptide, taken before COVID-19 vaccination. The chain's CDR3 is CASSQGQGNKREKLFF. Here the CDR3 DNA reads TGCGCCAGCAGCCAAGGCCAGGGAAATAAGCGTGAAAAACTGTTTTTT.